This T cell receptor beta chain originates from a study of cytomegalovirus exposure and HLA in healthy donors (dated by TCRdb to 2016 to 2017). At the level of the whole study: An earlier analysis of some 600 of the donors reported approximately 280 Gb of sequence data and roughly 120 million unique TCR beta sequences obtained from approximately 180 million T cells. Of the roughly 400 genotyped donors, less than 85% were placed in the genetic ancestry cluster associated with self-reported Caucasian donors. In the later analysis, no new phenotypic data were used to find candidate immune exposures; instead, reliance was placed on TCR beta sequences and their occurrence across donors. An early release that covered fewer than 800 HLA-typed donors contained 250 to 350 gigabases of sequencing data and about 93 million unique TCR sequences. The number of donors typed differed by locus, with about 629-630 for A, B, C, DRB1 and DQB1, around 500 for DQA1, nearly 610 for DPA1, and around 460 for DPB1. In addition to the first cohort of 650 to 750 subjects, a separate validation cohort of approximately 130 different subjects was used. Roughly five DR-DQ haplotypes were treated as single units for association and clustering because of strong linkage in the cohort. Among 398 genotyped donors of the cohort, an average of approximately 240,000 unique TCR beta nucleotide sequences was sequenced per donor, of which roughly 17% were non-productive. Every repertoire in the discovery cohort had been generated on one and the same sequencing platform. The study aimed to test whether cataloging public T cell receptors could reveal signatures of past pathogen exposure. Class I and class II HLA loci were covered by the typing at four-digit resolution. The study combined high-throughput TCR immunosequencing, statistical association of individual TCRs with disease status, and machine learning to predict cytomegalovirus infection status. To study patterns of TCR occurrence, a later analysis re-analyzed previously published TCR beta repertoires from 666 donors and added high-resolution HLA genotyping. Alongside the repertoire data, information on donor age, sex, ethnicity and CMV serostatus was compiled. An earlier analysis of about 620 of the donors applied high-throughput TCR beta sequencing to assess whether each TCR beta V gene segment acted as functional or pseudogenic. The study used immunosequencing to profile the T cell repertoires of approximately 640 subjects and linked those repertoires to cytomegalovirus serostatus. A later genetic analysis took genome-wide SNP genotypes for 398 of the 666 donors and used that subset as a discovery cohort. Summary of the overall study and its limitations: The study gave a list of 150 to 200 TCR beta chains associated with cytomegalovirus. Correlated functional status among segregating V segments might reflect linkage disequilibrium, but an unknown experimental factor could not be ruled out. Strong co-occurrence of HLA alleles, especially DR and DQ, made assigning TCR associations to individual alleles difficult. Most TCR sequences were seen in very few donors, while some public TCRs were found in many individuals. A later analysis found that most CMV-associated TCR beta chains appeared HLA-restricted, with HLA associations seemingly driven largely by CMV exposure. Specific HLA alleles were associated with 15,000 to 20,000 TCR beta sequences at a false discovery rate of 0.05 in a later analysis. Approximately 18 rarely observed V segments, including chromosome 9 orphons, were excluded from the earlier analysis of several hundred of the donors because counts were too low. A few of the identified cytomegalovirus-associated TCR beta chains were confirmed in vitro to be specific for cytomegalovirus antigens. A later analysis found that TCR association rates varied across HLA loci, with DRB1 alleles showing the most associated TCRs and HLA-C alleles the fewest. Because HLA typing was unavailable for some donors at each locus, only the typed subset was used in association tests. The only immune exposure information available for the cohort was CMV serostatus. V-gene and J-gene trimming of TCR beta chains was associated with a missense DCLRE1C variant in a later genetic analysis, and the association was replicated in an independent cohort. A further reported finding was that TCR beta sequences accurately predicted the HLA-A and HLA-B alleles for most subjects in the first cohort. In an earlier analysis of approximately 590 of the donors, most TCR beta V segments were observed in productive rearrangements about 90% or about 30% of the time, broadly matching IMGT annotations. According to a later analysis, parvovirus B19, influenza, CMV and Epstein-Barr virus appeared linked to several top co-occurrence clusters. The authors suggested that the approach could potentially be generalized to other disease states and immunological phenotypes. In a later genetic analysis, fewer N-insertions in productive TCRs were reported among donors in an Asian-associated ancestry cluster than the roughly 700-donor mean. In a later analysis, HLA-associated TCR beta chains showed more clonal expansion and lower generation probabilities than non-associated chains that were equally common. Roughly uniform sequencing depth across donors was assumed in presence/absence analyses, although this assumption may not hold. The sequencing pipeline was judged likely to have produced a cluster of highly shared sequence variants as a technical artifact. The cohort was sequenced for TCR beta chains only, and without alpha or paired-chain data the features that could be detected were limited. Some IMGT-functional V segments, including TRBV6-2 and TRBV6-3, could not be told apart with the 87-base-pair reads, so those segments were excluded. Cytomegalovirus status was reported to be diagnosed by the classifier with high specificity and sensitivity in both the original and validation cohorts.

In total, 600 or so healthy bone marrow donors made up the cohort. All cohort members were sampled while nominally healthy, although unrecorded immune exposures were likely present. The donor was CMV seronegative and belonged to the group of approximately 320 seronegative cohort members. Each donor provided a peripheral blood sample, and peripheral blood mononuclear cells were used for TCR beta sequencing. The Qiagen DNeasy Blood Extraction Kit was used to extract genomic DNA from the blood cell samples. Libraries were constructed by the immunoSEQ multiplex PCR assay. The multiplex PCR relied on a mix of 60 forward primers for TCR Vbeta segments and 13 reverse primers for TCR Jbeta segments. Amplification of the CDR3 region of rearranged TCR beta genes was performed with a multiplex PCR assay on genomic DNA. The amplified TCR beta libraries were sequenced on the Illumina HiSeq System as 87-base-pair reads. In the original analysis: In a later analysis, some 80 million unique TCR beta chains were counted across the roughly 670 repertoires, and around 10 million of these chains were shared by at least two donors. To remove PCR and sequencing errors, raw reads were error-corrected and collapsed into unique sequences using a nearest-neighbor algorithm that merged closely related sequences. V, D and J gene segments were assigned by aligning CDR3 sequences to IMGT reference sequences. For a sequence to be retained, at least a six-nucleotide match to both a V gene segment and a J gene segment was required. Rearrangements were classified as productive when the CDR3 lacked stop codons and remained in frame with V and J, and all other rearrangements were classified as non-productive. Following IMGT convention, CDR3 was defined as the stretch from the second conserved V-encoded cysteine up to the conserved J-encoded phenylalanine. Sequences without an unambiguous match to a single V gene segment were excluded from the earlier analysis of 450 to 650 of the donors. In an earlier analysis of some 590 of the donors, a V segment was called functional when productive rearrangements were above 56.7%, and segregating when the standard deviation between donors exceeded 5%. A statistical classification framework was developed to diagnose cytomegalovirus status using the catalog of TCR beta chain sequences. A later analysis assigned V and J genes by comparing TCR nucleotide sequences with IMGT/GENE-DB human TR gene sequences. Using the TCRdist pipeline, a later analysis assigned CDR3 sequences along with most-parsimonious VDJ recombination scenarios. In a later analysis, each TCR beta chain was defined by its CDR3 amino acid sequence together with its V-gene family, and reads lacking a unique V-gene family were excluded. To address suspected cross-contamination and a sequencing artifact, a later analysis removed some 620 highly shared, low-generation-probability nucleotide sequences. In a later analysis, a clonal expansion index was calculated for each public chain from normalized within-repertoire ranks of inferred template counts. Generation probabilities in a later analysis came from a VDJ recombination model fitted to out-of-frame rearrangements, and those results were checked against IGoR. A later analysis scored TCR-TCR, TCR-HLA and TCR-CMV co-occurrence with hypergeometric tests, applying a repertoire-size bias correction to TCR pairs. False discovery rates were estimated in a later analysis by permuting HLA or CMV assignments 20 times. In a later analysis, co-occurring TCRs were grouped using DBSCAN, with TCRdist sequence similarity added in when clustering inside HLA-allele-positive subsets. Repertoires with fewer than 30,000 or more than 120,000 public chains, plus five repertoires with anomalous nucleotide sharing, were excluded from co-occurrence clustering. In its TCRdb copy, this immuneACCESS table keeps in-frame sequences only and misses some clones. Where compared with another copy, unresolved V genes explain less than half of these, and the others have no known cause. That table supplies the V and J calls and clone size; D and trimming were determined from the DNA. This sample is represented by some 96,000 clones; around 77% of them were singletons. The top ten constitute roughly 7.1% of the sample.

The germline V gene supplies CDR1 SGDLS and CDR2 YYNGEE. The CDR3 numbers 15 residues from cysteine through phenylalanine. Of all the DNA, just the CDR3 is kept, 45 bases in frame from base 1. Compared with germline, V lacks 4 bases and J lacks 4 bases; bases without a gene match: 4. Comment on this clone: Its cognate antigen has yet to be identified. No much larger clonotype is one base removed from it; base qualities were not supplied.

The sequence was collected from a female donor in good health and CMV-seronegative. Sequencing was performed on PBMCs. The rearrangement joined TRBV9 to TRBJ2-5, with 13 middle bases fitting TRBD2. The CDR3 reads as follows: CASSMTSGRTETQYF. The DNA sequence reads TGTGCCAGCAGCATGACTAGCGGGAGGACAGAGACCCAGTACTTC.